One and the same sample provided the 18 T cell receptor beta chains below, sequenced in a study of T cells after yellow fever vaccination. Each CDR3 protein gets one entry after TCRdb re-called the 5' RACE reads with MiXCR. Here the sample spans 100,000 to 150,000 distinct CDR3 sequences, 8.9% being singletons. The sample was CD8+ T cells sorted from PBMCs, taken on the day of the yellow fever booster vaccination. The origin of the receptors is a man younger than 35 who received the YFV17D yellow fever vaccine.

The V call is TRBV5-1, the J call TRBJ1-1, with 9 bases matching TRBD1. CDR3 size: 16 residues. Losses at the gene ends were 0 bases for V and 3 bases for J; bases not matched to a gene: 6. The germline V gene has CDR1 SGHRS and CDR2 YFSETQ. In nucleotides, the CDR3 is TGCGCCAGCAGCTTGGCCTACGGGGACAGGGACACTGAAGCTTTCTTT. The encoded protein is CASSLAYGDRDTEAFF.

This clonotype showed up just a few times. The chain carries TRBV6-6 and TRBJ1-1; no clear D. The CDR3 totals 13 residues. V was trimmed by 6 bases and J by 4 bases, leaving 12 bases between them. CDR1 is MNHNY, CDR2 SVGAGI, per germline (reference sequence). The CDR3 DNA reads TGTGCCAGCAGCAAGGACGGGAGCACTGAAGCTTTCTTT. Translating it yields CASSKDGSTEAFF.

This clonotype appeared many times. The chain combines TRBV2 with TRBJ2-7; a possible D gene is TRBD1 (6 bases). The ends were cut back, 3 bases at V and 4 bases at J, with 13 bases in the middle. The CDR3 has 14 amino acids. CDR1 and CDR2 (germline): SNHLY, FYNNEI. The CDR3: CASSDTGSVYEQYF. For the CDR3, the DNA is TGTGCCAGCAGTGACACAGGGAGCGTGTACGAGCAGTACTTC.

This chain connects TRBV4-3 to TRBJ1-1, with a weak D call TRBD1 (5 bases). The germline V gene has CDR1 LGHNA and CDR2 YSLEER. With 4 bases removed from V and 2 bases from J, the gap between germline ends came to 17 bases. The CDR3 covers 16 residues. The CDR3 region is CASSPGGWEGNTEAFF. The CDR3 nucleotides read TGCGCCAGCAGCCCCGGGGGGTGGGAAGGCAACACTGAAGCTTTCTTT.

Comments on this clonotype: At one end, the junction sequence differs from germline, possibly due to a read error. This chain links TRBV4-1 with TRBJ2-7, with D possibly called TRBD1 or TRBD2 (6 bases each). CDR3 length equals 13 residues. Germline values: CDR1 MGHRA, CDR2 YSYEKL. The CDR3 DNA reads TGCGCCAGCAGCCAAGATCAGGAGGGGGAAATATCATGG. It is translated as CASSQDQEGEISW.

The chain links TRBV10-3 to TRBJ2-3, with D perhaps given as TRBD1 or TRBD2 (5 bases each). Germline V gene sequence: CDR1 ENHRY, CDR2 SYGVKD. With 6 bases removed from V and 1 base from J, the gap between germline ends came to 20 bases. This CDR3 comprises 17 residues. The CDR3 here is CAIRTGTPLGGTDTQYF. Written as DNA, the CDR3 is TGTGCCATCAGAACCGGGACCCCTCTCGGGGGCACAGATACGCAGTATTTT.

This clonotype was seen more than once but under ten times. The CDR3 DNA reads TGCGCCAGCAGCTTCCCGGGACAGGGCTATGGCTACACCTTC. Encoded protein: CASSFPGQGYGYTF. This sequence joins TRBV5-1 and TRBJ1-2; 9 bases agree with TRBD1. Germline CDR1 SGHRS, CDR2 YFSETQ. The V segment lost 2 bases and the J segment 4 bases; nucleotides outside the gene matches: 3. The CDR3 spans 14 residues.

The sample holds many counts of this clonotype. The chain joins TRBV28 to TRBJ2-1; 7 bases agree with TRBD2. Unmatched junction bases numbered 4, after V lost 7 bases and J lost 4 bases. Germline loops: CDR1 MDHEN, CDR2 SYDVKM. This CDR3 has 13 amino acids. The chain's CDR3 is CASTLAAYNEQFF. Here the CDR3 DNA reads TGTGCCAGCACCCTAGCGGCTTACAATGAGCAGTTCTTC.

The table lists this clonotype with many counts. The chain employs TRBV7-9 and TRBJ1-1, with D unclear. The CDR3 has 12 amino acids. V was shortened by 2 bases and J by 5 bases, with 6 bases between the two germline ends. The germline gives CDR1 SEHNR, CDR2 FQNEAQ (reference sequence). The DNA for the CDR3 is TGTGCCAGCAGCTTACCCGGGACTGAAGCTTTCTTT. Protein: CASSLPGTEAFF.

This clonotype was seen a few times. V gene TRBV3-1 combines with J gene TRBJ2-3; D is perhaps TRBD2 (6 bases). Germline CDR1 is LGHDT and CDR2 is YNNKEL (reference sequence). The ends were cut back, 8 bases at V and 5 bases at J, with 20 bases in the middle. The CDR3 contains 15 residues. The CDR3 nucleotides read TGTGCCAGCGGCGGCGGGGTCAAAAGGGGAGATACGCAGTATTTT. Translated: CASGGGVKRGDTQYF.

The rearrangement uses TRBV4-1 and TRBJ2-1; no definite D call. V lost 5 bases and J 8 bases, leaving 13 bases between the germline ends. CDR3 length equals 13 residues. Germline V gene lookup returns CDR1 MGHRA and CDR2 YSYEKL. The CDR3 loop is CASSEFAGDEQFF. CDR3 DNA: TGCGCCAGCAGCGAATTCGCTGGGGATGAGCAGTTCTTC.

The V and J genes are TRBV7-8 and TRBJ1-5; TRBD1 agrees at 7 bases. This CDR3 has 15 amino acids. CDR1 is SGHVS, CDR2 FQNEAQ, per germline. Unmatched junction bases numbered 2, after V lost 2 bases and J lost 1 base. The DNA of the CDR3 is TGTGCCAGCAGCTTACTGACAGGGAGCAATCAGCCCCAGCATTTT. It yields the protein CASSLLTGSNQPQHF.

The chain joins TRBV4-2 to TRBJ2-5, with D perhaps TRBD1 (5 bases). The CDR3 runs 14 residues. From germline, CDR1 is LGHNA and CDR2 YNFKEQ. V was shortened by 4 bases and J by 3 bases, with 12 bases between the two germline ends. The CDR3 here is CASSLWGGKETQYF. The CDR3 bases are TGTGCCAGCAGCCTGTGGGGCGGCAAAGAGACCCAGTACTTC.

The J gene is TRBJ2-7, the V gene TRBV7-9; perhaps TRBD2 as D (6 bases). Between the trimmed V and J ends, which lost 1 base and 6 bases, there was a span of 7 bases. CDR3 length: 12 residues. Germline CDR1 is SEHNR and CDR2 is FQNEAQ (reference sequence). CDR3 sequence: CASSLGRGEQYV. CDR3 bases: TGTGCCAGCAGCTTAGGGCGGGGCGAGCAGTACGTC.

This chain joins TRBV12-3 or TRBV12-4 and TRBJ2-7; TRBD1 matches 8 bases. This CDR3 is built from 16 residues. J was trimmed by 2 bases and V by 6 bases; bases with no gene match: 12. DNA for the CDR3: TGTGCCAGCAGCAAAAGGGACAGGTTGATCACCTACGAGCAGTACTTC. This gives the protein CASSKRDRLITYEQYF.

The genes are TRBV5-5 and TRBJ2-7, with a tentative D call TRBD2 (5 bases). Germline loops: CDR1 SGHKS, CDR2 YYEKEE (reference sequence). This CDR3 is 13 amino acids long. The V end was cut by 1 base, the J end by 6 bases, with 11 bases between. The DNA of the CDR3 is TGTGCCAGCAGCTTGTCGGGGATTTCCGAGCAGTACTTC. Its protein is CASSLSGISEQYF. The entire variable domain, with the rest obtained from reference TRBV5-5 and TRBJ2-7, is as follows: DAGVTQSPTHLIKTRGQQVTLRCSPISGHKSVSWYQQVLGQGPQFIFQYYEKEERGRGNFPDRFSARQFPNYSSELNVNALLLGDSALYLCASSLSGISEQYFGPGTRLTVT.

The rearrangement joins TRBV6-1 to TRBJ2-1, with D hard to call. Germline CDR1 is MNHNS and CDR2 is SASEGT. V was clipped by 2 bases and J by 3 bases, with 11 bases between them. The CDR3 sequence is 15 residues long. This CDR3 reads CASSELGPIYNEQFF. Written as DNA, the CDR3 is TGTGCCAGCAGTGAACTGGGTCCCATCTACAATGAGCAGTTCTTC.

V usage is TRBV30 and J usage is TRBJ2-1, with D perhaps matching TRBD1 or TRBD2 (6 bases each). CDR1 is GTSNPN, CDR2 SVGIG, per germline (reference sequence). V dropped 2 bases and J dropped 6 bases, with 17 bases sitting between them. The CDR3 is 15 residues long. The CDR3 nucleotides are TGTGCCTGGAGTCCGGGGGCTGCTTCTGGCAATGAGCAGTTCTTC. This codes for CAWSPGAASGNEQFF. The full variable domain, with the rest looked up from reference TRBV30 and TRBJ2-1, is SQTIHQWPATLVQPVGSPLSLECTVEGTSNPNLYWYRQAAGRGLQLLFYSVGIGQISSEVPQNLSASRPQDRQFILSSKKLLLSDSGFYLCAWSPGAASGNEQFFGPGTRLTVL.